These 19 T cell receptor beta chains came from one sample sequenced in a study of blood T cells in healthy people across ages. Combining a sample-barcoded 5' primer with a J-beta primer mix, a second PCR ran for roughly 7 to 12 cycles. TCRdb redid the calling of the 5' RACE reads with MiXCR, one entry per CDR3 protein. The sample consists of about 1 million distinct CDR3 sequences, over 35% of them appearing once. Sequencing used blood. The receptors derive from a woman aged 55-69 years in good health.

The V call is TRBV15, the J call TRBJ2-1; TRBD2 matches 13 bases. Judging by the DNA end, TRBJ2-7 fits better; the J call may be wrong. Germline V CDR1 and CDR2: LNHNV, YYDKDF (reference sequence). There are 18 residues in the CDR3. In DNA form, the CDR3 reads TGTGCCACCAGCAGAGGACTAGCGGGAGGACTGTCCTACAATGAGCAGTACTTC. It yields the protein CATSRGLAGGLSYNEQYF.

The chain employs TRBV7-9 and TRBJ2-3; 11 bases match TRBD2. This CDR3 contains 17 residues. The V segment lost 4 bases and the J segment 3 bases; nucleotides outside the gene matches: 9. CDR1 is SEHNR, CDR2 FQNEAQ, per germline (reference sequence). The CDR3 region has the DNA TGTGCCAGCAGCTCCCCCCTTAGCGGGAGGGCGACAGATACGCAGTATTTT. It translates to CASSSPLSGRATDTQYF.

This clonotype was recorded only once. The DNA for the CDR3 is TGTGCCAGCAGTTTATATAAGTTTGGCTACACCTTC. Translated, it gives CASSLYKFGYTF. This sequence joins TRBV28 and TRBJ1-2; no reliable D call. CDR1 and CDR2 (germline): MDHEN, SYDVKM. With 1 base removed from V and 7 bases from J, the gap between germline ends came to 7 bases. The CDR3 has 12 residues.

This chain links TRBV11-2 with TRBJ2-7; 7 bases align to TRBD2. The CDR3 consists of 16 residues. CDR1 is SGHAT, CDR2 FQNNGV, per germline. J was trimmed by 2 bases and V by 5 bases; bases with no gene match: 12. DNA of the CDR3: TGTGCCAGCAGCACCCGGGGTAGCGGGCTTCCCTACGAGCAGTACTTC. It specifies CASSTRGSGLPYEQYF. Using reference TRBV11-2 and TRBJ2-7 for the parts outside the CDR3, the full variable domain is EAGVAQSPRYKIIEKRQSVAFWCNPISGHATLYWYQQILGQGPKLLIQFQNNGVVDDSQLPKDRFSAERLKGVDSTLKIQPAKLEDSAVYLCASSTRGSGLPYEQYFGPGTRLTVT.

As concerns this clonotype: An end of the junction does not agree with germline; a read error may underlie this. The CDR3 sequence: CASSQEGLAGADTQFF. The CDR3, as DNA: TGTGCCAGCAGCCAAGAGGGACTAGCGGGAGCAGATACGCAGTTTTTT. V is TRBV14 and J is TRBJ2-3; 14 bases are a match to TRBD2. Germline V gene lookup returns CDR1 SGHDN and CDR2 FVKESK. The CDR3 has 16 residues.

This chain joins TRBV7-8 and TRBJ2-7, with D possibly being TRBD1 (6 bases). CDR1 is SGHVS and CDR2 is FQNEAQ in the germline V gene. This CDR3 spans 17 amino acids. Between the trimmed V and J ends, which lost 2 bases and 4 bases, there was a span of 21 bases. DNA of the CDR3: TGTGCCAGCAGCTTAAGAGCGGTAGGGGGTCCTATTTACGAGCAGTACTTC. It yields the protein CASSLRAVGGPIYEQYF.

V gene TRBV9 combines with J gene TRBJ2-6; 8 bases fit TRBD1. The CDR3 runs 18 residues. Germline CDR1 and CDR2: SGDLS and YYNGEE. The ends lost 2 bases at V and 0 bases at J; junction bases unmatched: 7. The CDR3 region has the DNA TGTGCCAGCAGCGTGATGGGACAGGCGAGCTCTGGGGCCAACGTCCTGACTTTC. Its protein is CASSVMGQASSGANVLTF.

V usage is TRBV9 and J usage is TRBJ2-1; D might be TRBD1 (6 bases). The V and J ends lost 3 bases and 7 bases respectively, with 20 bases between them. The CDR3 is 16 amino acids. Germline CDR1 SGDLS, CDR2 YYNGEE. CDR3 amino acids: CASSATTLQGRNEQFF. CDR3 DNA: TGTGCCAGCAGCGCAACGACACTACAGGGACGGAATGAGCAGTTCTTC.

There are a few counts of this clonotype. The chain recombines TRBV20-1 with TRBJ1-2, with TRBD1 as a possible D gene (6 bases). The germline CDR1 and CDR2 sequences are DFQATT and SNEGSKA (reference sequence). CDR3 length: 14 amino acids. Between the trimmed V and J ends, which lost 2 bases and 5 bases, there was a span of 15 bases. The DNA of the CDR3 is TGCAGTGCTAGATCCAGGGGCCTAGTATATGGCTACACCTTC. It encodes CSARSRGLVYGYTF.

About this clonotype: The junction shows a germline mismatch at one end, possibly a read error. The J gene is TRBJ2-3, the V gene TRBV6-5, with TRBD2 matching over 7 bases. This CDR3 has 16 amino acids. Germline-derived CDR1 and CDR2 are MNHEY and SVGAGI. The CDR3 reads CVSSYQGGRNEDTQYF. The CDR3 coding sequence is TGTGTCAGCAGTTACCAGGGAGGGAGGAACGAAGATACGCAGTATTTT.

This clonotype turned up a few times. The CDR3 spells CASSLWTDADTQYF. In DNA, the CDR3 is TGTGCCAGCAGCCTCTGGACAGATGCAGATACGCAGTATTTT. The rearrangement links TRBV7-9 to TRBJ2-3, with D possibly TRBD1 on 6 matching bases. This CDR3 is built from 14 residues. Germline V gives CDR1 SEHNR, CDR2 FQNEAQ (reference sequence). Between the trimmed V and J ends, which lost 5 bases and 4 bases, there was a span of 13 bases.

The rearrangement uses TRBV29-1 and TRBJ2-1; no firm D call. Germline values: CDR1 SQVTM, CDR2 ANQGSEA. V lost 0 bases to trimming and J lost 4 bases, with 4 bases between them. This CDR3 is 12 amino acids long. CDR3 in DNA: TGCAGCGTTGAAGATTTTTACAATGAGCAGTTCTTC. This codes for CSVEDFYNEQFF.

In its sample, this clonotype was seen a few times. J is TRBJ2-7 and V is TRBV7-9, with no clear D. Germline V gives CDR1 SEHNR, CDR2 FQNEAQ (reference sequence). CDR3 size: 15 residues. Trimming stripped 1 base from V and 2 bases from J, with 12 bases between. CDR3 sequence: CASSLGAGFPYEQYF. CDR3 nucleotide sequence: TGTGCCAGCAGCTTAGGTGCAGGTTTTCCCTACGAGCAGTACTTC.

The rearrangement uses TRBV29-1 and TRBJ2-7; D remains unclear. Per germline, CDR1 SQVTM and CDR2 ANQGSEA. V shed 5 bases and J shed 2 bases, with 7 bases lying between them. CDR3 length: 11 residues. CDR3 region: CSVWEAYEQYF. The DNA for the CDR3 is TGCAGCGTTTGGGAAGCCTACGAGCAGTACTTC.

As DNA, the CDR3 is TGTGCCAGCAGTAAGGACAGGGGGCTTGTGGAGACCCAGTACTTC. This translates into CASSKDRGLVETQYF. This sequence joins TRBV5-5 and TRBJ2-5, with TRBD1 identical over 11 bases. CDR1 is SGHKS, CDR2 YYEKEE, per germline (reference sequence). V shed 5 bases, J shed 5 bases, and the junction held 8 bases outside the gene matches. CDR3 length: 15 residues.

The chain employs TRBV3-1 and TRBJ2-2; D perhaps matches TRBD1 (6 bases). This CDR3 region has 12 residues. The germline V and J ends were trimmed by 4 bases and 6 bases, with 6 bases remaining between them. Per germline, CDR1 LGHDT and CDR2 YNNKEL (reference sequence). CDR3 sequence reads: CASSRQAGELFF. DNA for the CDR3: TGTGCCAGCAGCCGACAGGCCGGGGAGCTGTTTTTT.

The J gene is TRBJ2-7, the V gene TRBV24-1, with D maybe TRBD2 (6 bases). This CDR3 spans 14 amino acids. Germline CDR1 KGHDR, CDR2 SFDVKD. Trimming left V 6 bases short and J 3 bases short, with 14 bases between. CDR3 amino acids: CATSHSGTRYEQYF. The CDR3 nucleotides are TGTGCCACCAGTCATTCAGGGACTCGCTACGAGCAGTACTTC.

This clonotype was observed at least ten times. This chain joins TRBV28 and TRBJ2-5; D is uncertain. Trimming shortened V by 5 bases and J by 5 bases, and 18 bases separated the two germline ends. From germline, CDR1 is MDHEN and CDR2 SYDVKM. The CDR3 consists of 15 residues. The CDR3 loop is CASSPRTILTETQYF. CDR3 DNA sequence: TGTGCCAGCAGTCCCCGGACCATCCTCACGGAGACCCAGTACTTC.

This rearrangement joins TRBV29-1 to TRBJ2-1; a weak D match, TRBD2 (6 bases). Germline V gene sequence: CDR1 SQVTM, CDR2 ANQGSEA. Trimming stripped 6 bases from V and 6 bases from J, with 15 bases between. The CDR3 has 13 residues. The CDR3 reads CSVEIARGNEQFF. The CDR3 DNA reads TGCAGCGTCGAAATAGCGCGGGGCAATGAGCAGTTCTTC.